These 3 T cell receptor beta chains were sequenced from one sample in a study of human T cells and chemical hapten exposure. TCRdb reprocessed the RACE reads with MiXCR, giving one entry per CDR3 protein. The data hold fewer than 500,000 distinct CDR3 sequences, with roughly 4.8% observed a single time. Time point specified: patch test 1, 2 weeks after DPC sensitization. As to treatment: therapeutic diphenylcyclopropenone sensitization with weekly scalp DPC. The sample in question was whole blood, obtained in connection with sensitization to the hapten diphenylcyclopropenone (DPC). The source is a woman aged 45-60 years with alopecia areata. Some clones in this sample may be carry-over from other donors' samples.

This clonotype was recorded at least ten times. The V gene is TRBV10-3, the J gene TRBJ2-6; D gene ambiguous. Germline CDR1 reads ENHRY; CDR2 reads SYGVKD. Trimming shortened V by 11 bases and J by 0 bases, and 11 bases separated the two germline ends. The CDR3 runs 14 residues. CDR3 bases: TGTGCCGCGGCCAGCCTCTCTGGGGCCAACGTCCTGACTTTC. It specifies CAAASLSGANVLTF.

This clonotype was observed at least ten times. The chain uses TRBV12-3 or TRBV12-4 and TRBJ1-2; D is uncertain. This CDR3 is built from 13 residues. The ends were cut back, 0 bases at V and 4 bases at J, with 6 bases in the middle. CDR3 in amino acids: CASSLASFYGYTF. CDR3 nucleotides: TGTGCCAGCAGTTTAGCCAGCTTCTATGGCTACACCTTC.

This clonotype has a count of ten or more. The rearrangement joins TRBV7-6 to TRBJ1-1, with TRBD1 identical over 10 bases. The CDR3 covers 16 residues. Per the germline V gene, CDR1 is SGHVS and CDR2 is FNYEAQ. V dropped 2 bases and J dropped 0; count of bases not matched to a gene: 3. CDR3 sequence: CASSLRGQGMNTEAFF. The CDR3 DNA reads TGTGCCAGCAGCTTACGGGGACAGGGGATGAACACTGAAGCTTTCTTT.